This record looks at one T cell receptor (beta chain) sequence and its context. Its antigen is not known. In blood CD8+ and CD4+ T cells, TCR beta underwent sequencing. TEMRA cells were FACS-enriched, and CD8+ and CD4+ T cells were isolated negatively. This sample was taken from a study of CD8 T cells in Susac syndrome. Study observations and caveats: The study recognized that its TCR sequencing and HLA analysis covered a relatively small number of individuals.

The germline CDR1 and CDR2 sequences are SGHTA and FQGNSA. V lost 6 bases to trimming and J lost 0 bases, with 14 bases between them. The CDR3 totals 15 residues. Random hexamers were used to reverse transcribe the RNA input (about 0.5 to 1 ug). The immunoSEQ assay covered 54 Vbeta and 13 Jbeta segments for CDR3. TCRdb reprocessed the immunoSEQ multiplex PCR reads with MiXCR, giving one entry per CDR3 protein. The sample holds around 280,000 distinct CDR3 sequences, about 91% seen once. Specimen: CD4+ T cells from PBMCs. This sequence originates from a human donor with multiple sclerosis. V is TRBV7-2 and J is TRBJ1-1; D is ambiguous. This chain's CDR3 is CASRPPSVMNTEAFF. The CDR3, as DNA: TGTGCCAGCAGACCCCCGTCTGTCATGAACACTGAAGCTTTCTTT.